These 11 T cell receptor beta chains were sequenced from one sample in a study of shared clonotypes between healthy human individuals. Clones were read by immunoSEQ multiplex PCR, and TCRdb kept only the in-frame ones, dropping some. The sample shows about 560,000 clones, roughly four fifths of them seen only once. The sample taken for sequencing was PBMCs. Receptors originate from a woman aged 40-49 years in good health. Some clones in this sample may be carry-over from other donors' samples.

The chain uses TRBV28 and TRBJ1-4, with D maybe TRBD1 (5 bases). Looked up from germline, CDR1 is MDHEN and CDR2 is SYDVKM. Trimming removed 7 bases at V and 4 bases at J, with 19 bases between. CDR3 length equals 16 residues. The DNA of the CDR3 is TGTGCCAGCACCTTAAGTGGGGCGACGAATAATGAAAAACTGTTTTTT. Its protein is CASTLSGATNNEKLFF.

A note on this clone: A much larger clone lies one base from this, so it may be a read error. This rearrangement joins TRBV29-1 to TRBJ2-5; tentative D call: TRBD2 (6 bases). The CDR3 is 13 amino acids. The ends were cut back, 5 bases at V and 9 bases at J, with 19 bases in the middle. Germline V gives CDR1 SQVTM, CDR2 ANQGSEA. The CDR3 here is CSVPTGGVGAQYF. The CDR3 region has the DNA TGCAGCGTTCCGACCGGGGGTGTTGGGGCCCAGTACTTC.

The chain combines TRBV5-1 with TRBJ2-1; 9 bases match TRBD1. This CDR3 is built from 14 residues. Germline V gene lookup returns CDR1 SGHRS and CDR2 YFSETQ. Losses at the gene ends were 4 bases for V and 5 bases for J; bases not matched to a gene: 4. Written as DNA, the CDR3 is TGCGCCAGCAGCATACAGGGGGCGGACAATGAGCAGTTCTTC. Translation gives CASSIQGADNEQFF.

V gene TRBV7-9 combines with J gene TRBJ2-1, with TRBD2 matching over 7 bases. V shed 2 bases, J shed 0 bases, and the junction held 4 bases outside the gene matches. Germline V CDR1 and CDR2: SEHNR, FQNEAQ (reference sequence). The CDR3 consists of 16 residues. CDR3 in DNA: TGTGCCAGCAGCTTATACGGCGGGAGCTCCTACAATGAGCAGTTCTTC. Translation gives CASSLYGGSSYNEQFF.

This clone has just a few counts. The chain joins TRBV18 to TRBJ2-1; the D is unclear. This CDR3 contains 16 residues. The V and J ends lost 2 bases and 0 bases respectively, with 11 bases between them. From germline, CDR1 is KGHSH and CDR2 LQKENI. CDR3 sequence reads: CASSPSQLSSYNEQFF. The DNA for the CDR3 is TGTGCCAGCTCACCAAGTCAGCTTAGCTCCTACAATGAGCAGTTCTTC. The full variable domain, its missing parts supplied by reference TRBV18 and TRBJ2-1, is NAGVMQNPRHLVRRRGQEARLRCSPMKGHSHVYWYRQLPEEGLKFMVYLQKENIIDESGMPKERFSAEFPKEGPSILRIQQVVRGDSAAYFCASSPSQLSSYNEQFFGPGTRLTVL.

CDR3 in amino acids: CASSKKMDRGRETQYF. In DNA form, the CDR3 reads TGTGCCAGCAGCAAAAAGATGGACAGGGGGCGGGAGACCCAGTACTTC. V usage is TRBV21-1 and J usage is TRBJ2-5; the listed D gene, TRBD1, was not tested against the DNA. TRBV21-1 is designated a pseudogene. The CDR3 has 16 residues.

About this clone itself: The same CDR3 arises from other DNA sequences in this sample as well. The chain uses TRBV5-6 and TRBJ1-6; maybe TRBD1 (6 bases). The CDR3 spans 15 residues. Trimming stripped 3 bases from V and 5 bases from J, with 12 bases between. CDR1 is SGHDT, CDR2 YYEEEE, per germline. The CDR3 nucleotides read TGTGCCAGCAGCTCGCTGGACAGAGATAATTCACCCCTCCACTTT. As protein: CASSSLDRDNSPLHF.

Only a few counts were recorded for this clone. J is TRBJ2-5 and V is TRBV5-4; 8 nucleotides align to TRBD2. J was trimmed by 5 bases and V by 0 bases; bases with no gene match: 0. CDR3 length: 13 residues. Germline CDR1 is SGHNT and CDR2 is YYREEE (reference sequence). CDR3 coding DNA: TGTGCCAGCAGCTTGGTAGCGGGGGAGACCCAGTACTTC. Its translation is CASSLVAGETQYF.

The V and J genes are TRBV27 and TRBJ1-3; perhaps TRBD1 as D (6 bases). Germline CDR1 is MNHEY and CDR2 is SMNVEV (reference sequence). The CDR3 covers 14 residues. Trimming took 6 bases from V and 4 from J, leaving 13 bases between them. The CDR3 coding sequence is TGTGCCAGCAGGGAGATAGGACAGGGAAACACCATATATTTT. Amino acid sequence: CASREIGQGNTIYF.

V gene TRBV5-4 combines with J gene TRBJ2-7; D perhaps matches TRBD2 (6 bases). The germline CDR1 and CDR2 sequences are SGHNT and YYREEE (reference sequence). V was clipped by 4 bases and J by 6 bases, with 32 bases between them. This CDR3 is built from 19 residues. CDR3 bases: TGTGCCAGCAGCCAGCCCCAGGGAGGTAAGGGCGTGAGTGTTGGCGAGCAGTACTTC. Residues: CASSQPQGGKGVSVGEQYF.

This sequence joins TRBV7-3 and TRBJ1-5; weak D call: TRBD1 (5 bases). CDR1 SGHTA and CDR2 FQGTGA come from the germline V gene. V dropped 2 bases and J dropped 6 bases, with 14 bases sitting between them. CDR3 length: 15 amino acids. The DNA of the CDR3 is TGTGCCAGCAGCTTAGGGGCCAGGGAGGGTCAGCCCCAGCATTTT. Its protein product is CASSLGAREGQPQHF.